Listed here is a single T cell receptor beta chain. Its target is not known. What was amplified from RNA transcripts were TCR beta CDR3 regions. The study used the HTBI primer set for a first-round RT-PCR of the TCR CDR3. TCRdb fed the multiplex PCR reads into MiXCR, producing one record per CDR3 protein. Among roughly 570,000 distinct CDR3 sequences listed, 35% to 55% were seen once. The sample comes from a study of T cells in Graves' hyperthyroidism and ophthalmopathy. Study-wide results and caveats: Most thyroid clonotypes expanded above 0.001 were also detected in blood.

The CDR3 covers 13 residues. In germline, CDR1 is ENHRY, CDR2 SYGVKD. The clonotype comes from an adult woman with Graves' disease, either hyperthyroidism or ophthalmopathy (not recorded which). The sequenced sample was peripheral blood or thyroid tissue (not recorded which). This chain links TRBV10-3 with TRBJ2-7, with D hard to call. The closer fit of TRBJ2-5 to the DNA end suggests the J call may be wrong. CDR3 in amino acids: CAISESAQETQYF. The CDR3, as DNA: TGTGCCATCAGTGAGTCGGCCCAAGAGACCCAGTACTTC.